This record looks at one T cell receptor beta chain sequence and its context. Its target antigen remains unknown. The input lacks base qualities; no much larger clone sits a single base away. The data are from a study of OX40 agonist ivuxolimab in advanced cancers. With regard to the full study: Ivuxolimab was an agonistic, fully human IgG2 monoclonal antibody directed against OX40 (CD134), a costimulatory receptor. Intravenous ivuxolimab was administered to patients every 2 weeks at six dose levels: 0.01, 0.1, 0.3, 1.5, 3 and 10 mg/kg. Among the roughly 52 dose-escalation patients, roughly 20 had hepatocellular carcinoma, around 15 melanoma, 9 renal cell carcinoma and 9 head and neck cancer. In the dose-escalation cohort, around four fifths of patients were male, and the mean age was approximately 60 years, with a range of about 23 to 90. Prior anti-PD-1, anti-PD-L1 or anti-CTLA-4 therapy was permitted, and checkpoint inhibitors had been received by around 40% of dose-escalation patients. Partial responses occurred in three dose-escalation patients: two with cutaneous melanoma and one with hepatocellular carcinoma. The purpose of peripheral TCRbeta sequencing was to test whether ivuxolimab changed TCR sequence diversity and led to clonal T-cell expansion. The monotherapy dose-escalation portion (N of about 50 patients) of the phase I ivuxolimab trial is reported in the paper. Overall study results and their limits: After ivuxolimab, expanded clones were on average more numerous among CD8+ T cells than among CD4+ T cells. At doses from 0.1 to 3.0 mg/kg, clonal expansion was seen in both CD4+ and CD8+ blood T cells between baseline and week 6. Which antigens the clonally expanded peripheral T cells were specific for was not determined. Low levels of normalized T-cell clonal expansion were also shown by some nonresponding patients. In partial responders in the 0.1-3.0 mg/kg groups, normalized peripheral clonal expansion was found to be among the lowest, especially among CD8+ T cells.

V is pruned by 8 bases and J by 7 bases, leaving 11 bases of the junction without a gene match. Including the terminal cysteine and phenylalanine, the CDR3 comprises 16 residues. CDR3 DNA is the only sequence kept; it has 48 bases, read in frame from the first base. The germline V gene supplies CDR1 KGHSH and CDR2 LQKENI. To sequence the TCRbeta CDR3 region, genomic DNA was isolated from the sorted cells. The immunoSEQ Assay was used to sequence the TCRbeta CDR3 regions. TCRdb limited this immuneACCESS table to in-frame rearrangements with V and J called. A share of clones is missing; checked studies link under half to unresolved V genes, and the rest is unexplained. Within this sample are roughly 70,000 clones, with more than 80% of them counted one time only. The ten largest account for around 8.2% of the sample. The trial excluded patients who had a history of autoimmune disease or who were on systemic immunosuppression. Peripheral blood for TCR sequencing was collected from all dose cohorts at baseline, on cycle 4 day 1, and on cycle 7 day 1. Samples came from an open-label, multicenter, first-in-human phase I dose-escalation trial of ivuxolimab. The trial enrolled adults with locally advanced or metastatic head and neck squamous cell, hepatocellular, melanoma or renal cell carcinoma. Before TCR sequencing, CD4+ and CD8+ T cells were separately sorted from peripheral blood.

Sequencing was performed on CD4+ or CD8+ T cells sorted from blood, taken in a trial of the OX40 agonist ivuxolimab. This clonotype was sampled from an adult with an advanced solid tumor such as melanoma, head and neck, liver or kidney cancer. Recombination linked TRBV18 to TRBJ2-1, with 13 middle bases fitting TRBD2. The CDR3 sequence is CASPPQGTSGNNEQFF. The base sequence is TGTGCCAGCCCCCCCCAGGGGACTAGCGGGAATAATGAGCAGTTCTTC.